The 6 T cell receptor beta chains below all came from one sample that was sequenced in a study of shared clonotypes between healthy human individuals. Produced via immunoSEQ multiplex PCR; TCRdb's table is partial and in-frame only. Among some 740,000 clones, roughly 92% were seen once, and the ten largest hold about 25%. Naive CD8 populations comprised CD45RO-negative cells positively selected for CCR7, excluding terminally differentiated effector memory CD45RA+ cells. Sequencing was done on a sample of naive CD8+ T cells sorted from blood. The receptors derive from a man aged 25 to 40 in good health.

The rearrangement uses TRBV27 and TRBJ2-1, with D unclear. Germline V gene sequence: CDR1 MNHEY, CDR2 SMNVEV (reference sequence). Between the trimmed V and J ends, which lost 6 bases and 7 bases, there was a span of 10 bases. The CDR3 is 12 amino acids. The CDR3: CASRTPWNEQFF. Here the CDR3 DNA reads TGTGCCAGCAGGACCCCATGGAATGAGCAGTTCTTC.

This rearrangement joins TRBV19 to TRBJ1-1; D unclear. Trimming cost V 3 bases and J 0 bases, with 11 bases left between them. The CDR3 covers 15 residues. The germline gives CDR1 LNHDA, CDR2 SQIVND (reference sequence). CDR3 residues: CASSIGSLMNTEAFF. DNA of the CDR3: TGTGCCAGTAGTATCGGATCACTGATGAACACTGAAGCTTTCTTT.

The rearrangement uses TRBV7-6 and TRBJ1-3; D gene ambiguous. Germline CDR1 is SGHVS and CDR2 is FNYEAQ. V was clipped by 5 bases and J by 0 bases, with 17 bases between them. The CDR3 is 17 amino acids. The DNA of the CDR3 is TGTGCCAGCAGCCCCCATAGGGCAGCAACCTCTGGAAACACCATATATTTT. Translated: CASSPHRAATSGNTIYF.

This chain uses TRBV6-5 with TRBJ2-2, with a tentative D call TRBD2 (6 bases). V was clipped by 7 bases and J by 3 bases, with 12 bases between them. CDR1 is MNHEY, CDR2 SVGAGI, per germline. The CDR3 runs to 14 residues. The CDR3 DNA reads as TGTGCCAGCACTCCCGGGGGAGACACCGGGGAGCTGTTTTTT. It specifies CASTPGGDTGELFF.

V is TRBV28 and J is TRBJ2-7; D is possibly TRBD1 (5 bases). V was shortened by 3 bases and J by 0 bases, with 15 bases between the two germline ends. The CDR3 sequence is 16 residues long. CDR1 is MDHEN, CDR2 SYDVKM, per germline. In nucleotides, the CDR3 is TGTGCCAGCAGTTTCTCGACAGTCTTCAGCTCCTACGAGCAGTACTTC. Its protein product is CASSFSTVFSSYEQYF. The full variable domain, in which reference TRBV28 and TRBJ2-7 provide the parts outside the CDR3, is DVKVTQSSRYLVKRTGEKVFLECVQDMDHENMFWYRQDPGLGLRLIYFSYDVKMKEKGDIPEGYSVSREKKERFSLILESASTNQTSMYLCASSFSTVFSSYEQYFGPGTRLTVT.

This clone was recorded once. The CDR3 is CASSEGSPQYF. The CDR3 DNA reads as TGCGCCAGCAGTGAAGGCAGCCCGCAGTACTTC. The chain employs TRBV10-2 and TRBJ2-7; the D is unclear. V was trimmed by 3 bases and J by 9 bases, leaving 9 bases between them. The germline V gene encodes CDR1 WSHSY and CDR2 SAAADI. CDR3 length equals 11 residues.